The next 15 T cell receptor beta chains were all read from a single sample in a study of shared T cell receptors in the human thymus. TCRdb's copy holds only in-frame clones and misses some; the assay was immunoSEQ multiplex PCR. The sample contains about 610,000 clones, roughly 90% of which appear only once. These records were also assigned to another study, of human thymus T cells.

Sequencing was done on a sample of thymocytes. These receptors all stem from a boy under three years old with a congenital heart defect.

The J gene is TRBJ2-6, the V gene TRBV5-6, with D perhaps TRBD1 (6 bases). Trimming took off 5 bases at V and 2 bases at J, with 11 bases between the two ends. Looked up from germline, CDR1 is SGHDT and CDR2 is YYEEEE. The CDR3 has 15 residues. CDR3 region: CASRQQGPGANVLTF. The CDR3 DNA sequence: TGTGCCAGCAGACAACAGGGTCCTGGGGCCAACGTCCTGACTTTC.

The sample holds a few counts of this clone. The rearrangement uses TRBV15 and TRBJ1-5; D perhaps matches TRBD1 (5 bases). Trimming shortened V by 3 bases and J by 6 bases, and 18 bases separated the two germline ends. The CDR3 consists of 16 residues. From germline, CDR1 is LNHNV and CDR2 YYDKDF (reference sequence). In nucleotides, the CDR3 is TGTGCCACCAGCAGGGGTCCAGGGTCGGCCCGTCAGCCCCAGCATTTT. This translates into CATSRGPGSARQPQHF. Using reference TRBV15 and TRBJ1-5 for the parts outside the CDR3, the full variable domain is DAMVIQNPRYQVTQFGKPVTLSCSQTLNHNVMYWYQQKSSQAPKLLFHYYDKDFNNEADTPDNFQSRRPNTSFCFLDIRSPGLGDTAMYLCATSRGPGSARQPQHFGDGTRLSIL.

The chain carries TRBV5-4 and TRBJ2-7; 10 nucleotides agree with TRBD2. Germline values: CDR1 SGHNT, CDR2 YYREEE (reference sequence). Unmatched junction bases numbered 10, after V lost 4 bases and J lost 3 bases. CDR3 size: 16 residues. CDR3 DNA sequence: TGTGCCAGCAGCCCACGACCCGGGACTAGCGTCTACGAGCAGTACTTC. Translated, it gives CASSPRPGTSVYEQYF.

This rearrangement joins TRBV20-1 to TRBJ2-5; no firm D call. V shed 3 bases and J shed 6 bases, with 5 bases lying between them. The CDR3 consists of 10 residues. Per the germline V gene, CDR1 is DFQATT and CDR2 is SNEGSKA (reference sequence). For the CDR3, the DNA is TGCAGTGCTAGTAAGCAGACCCAGTACTTC. This codes for CSASKQTQYF.

This chain links TRBV7-9 with TRBJ2-7; weak D call: TRBD2 (5 bases). The germline V and J ends were trimmed by 4 bases and 2 bases, with 18 bases remaining between them. Germline V gene data show CDR1 as SEHNR and CDR2 as FQNEAQ (reference sequence). The CDR3 is made up of 16 amino acids. CDR3 nucleotide sequence: TGTGCCAGCAGCTCCCAAGGGTCACTAGTGACCTACGAGCAGTACTTC. It yields the protein CASSSQGSLVTYEQYF.

The chain is built from TRBV5-4 and TRBJ2-1; D possibly corresponds to TRBD1 (6 bases). This CDR3 is 15 amino acids long. Between the trimmed V and J ends, which lost 6 bases and 5 bases, there was a span of 18 bases. Germline lookup yields CDR1 SGHNT and CDR2 YYREEE (reference sequence). The CDR3 bases are TGTGCCAGCACTCAGTCGGGACACCCCCACAATGAGCAGTTCTTC. Translation: CASTQSGHPHNEQFF.

The chain uses TRBV2 and TRBJ1-4; D gene uncertain. V was clipped by 7 bases and J by 10 bases, with 13 bases between them. CDR3 length equals 12 residues. Germline lookup yields CDR1 SNHLY and CDR2 FYNNEI. The CDR3 spells CASTDWVGKLFF. CDR3 sequence (DNA): TGTGCCAGCACCGACTGGGTGGGAAAACTGTTTTTT.

The chain couples TRBV5-1 to TRBJ2-3, with D maybe TRBD2 (6 bases). The CDR3 has 17 amino acids. Looked up from germline, CDR1 is SGHRS and CDR2 is YFSETQ. The V gene lost 2 bases and the J gene lost 10 bases, with 26 bases spanning the gap. CDR3 DNA sequence: TGCGCCAGCAGCTTCGGATTGCGGGGTTCCCCCAATACTGCGCAGTATTTT. It is translated as CASSFGLRGSPNTAQYF. The full variable domain, in which reference TRBV5-1 and TRBJ2-3 provide the parts outside the CDR3, is KAGVTQTPRYLIKTRGQQVTLSCSPISGHRSVSWYQQTPGQGLQFLFEYFSETQRNKGNFPGRFSGRQFSNSRSEMNVSTLELGDSALYLCASSFGLRGSPNTAQYFGPGTRLTVL.

V and J are TRBV27 and TRBJ1-4; possible D gene TRBD1, 6 bases. The CDR3 length is 15 residues. The V and J ends lost 0 bases and 7 bases respectively, with 12 bases between them. CDR1 MNHEY and CDR2 SMNVEV come from the germline V gene (reference sequence). The CDR3 is CASSLSGGQGEKLFF. The CDR3 DNA reads TGTGCCAGCAGTTTATCAGGGGGACAAGGTGAAAAACTGTTTTTT.

The rearrangement uses TRBV29-1 and TRBJ2-7, with TRBD2 identical over 8 bases. The CDR3 is 19 amino acids. V dropped 4 bases and J dropped 2; count of bases not matched to a gene: 22. The germline V gene has CDR1 SQVTM and CDR2 ANQGSEA. CDR3 protein: CSVGGILDFPGGGTYEQYF. In DNA, the CDR3 is TGCAGCGTTGGAGGAATTCTCGACTTTCCGGGAGGGGGTACCTACGAGCAGTACTTC.

The chain couples TRBV5-1 to TRBJ2-2, with TRBD2 matching over 9 bases. The CDR3 extends over 15 amino acids. V gave up 3 bases and J gave up 2 bases; unmatched junction bases: 2. Germline V gene data show CDR1 as SGHRS and CDR2 as YFSETQ. CDR3: CASSSTSGNTGELFF. In nucleotides, the CDR3 is TGCGCCAGCAGCTCGACTAGCGGTAACACCGGGGAGCTGTTTTTT.

The genes are TRBV30 and TRBJ1-6; possibly TRBD1 for D (5 bases). There are 11 residues in the CDR3. Trimming stripped 3 bases from V and 10 bases from J, with 7 bases between. Looked up from germline, CDR1 is GTSNPN and CDR2 is SVGIG (reference sequence). CDR3 nucleotides: TGTGCCTGGAGGCGGGGCTCACCCCTCCACTTT. It translates to CAWRRGSPLHF.

This rearrangement joins TRBV27 to TRBJ1-2; 9 bases agree with TRBD1. CDR1 is MNHEY and CDR2 is SMNVEV in the germline V gene (reference sequence). The CDR3 consists of 14 residues. V lost 5 bases, J lost 7 bases, and 8 bases stayed unmatched. The CDR3 nucleotides read TGTGCCAGCAGTGCTCCGGGACAGGGAGTTGGCTACACCTTC. Its protein product is CASSAPGQGVGYTF.

V usage is TRBV5-1 and J usage is TRBJ2-1; D is undetermined. The CDR3 sequence is 13 residues long. V lost 0 bases and J 6 bases, leaving 7 bases between the germline ends. CDR1 and CDR2 (germline): SGHRS, YFSETQ. CDR3 coding DNA: TGCGCCAGCAGCTTGGGAGACATCAATGAGCAGTTCTTC. Translating it yields CASSLGDINEQFF.

The rearrangement joins TRBV15 to TRBJ2-7; D remains ambiguous. The CDR3 is 13 residues long. Germline V gives CDR1 LNHNV, CDR2 YYDKDF (reference sequence). The ends were cut back, 4 bases at V and 2 bases at J, with 9 bases in the middle. The CDR3 coding sequence is TGTGCCACCAGCACCTTTACTACCTACGAGCAGTACTTC. This gives the protein CATSTFTTYEQYF.